Shown below are 25 T cell receptor beta chains from a single sample sequenced in a study of T-cell memory formation after mild COVID-19. In TCRdb, the 5' RACE reads were re-called with MiXCR into one record per CDR3 protein. This table has a few hundred thousand distinct CDR3 sequences, approximately 21% appearing once. The specimen was PBMCs or a T cell subset sorted from them (not recorded which). These receptors all stem from an adult woman who had mild COVID-19 (a few samples of this study predate the infection). Cell type and time point are not known.

J is TRBJ2-1 and V is TRBV4-3; D ambiguous. The V gene's germline CDR1 is LGHNA and CDR2 YSLEER. This CDR3 comprises 13 residues. The V and J ends lost 4 bases and 9 bases respectively, with 13 bases between them. CDR3 coding DNA: TGCGCCAGCAGCCCGTATCTTTCTCGTGAGCAGTTCTTC. Translated: CASSPYLSREQFF.

This clonotype was seen repeatedly, ten times or more. This chain links TRBV7-6 with TRBJ2-3, with 8 bases aligning to TRBD1. The V gene end was trimmed by 0 bases and the J gene end by 6 bases; junction bases not matched to a gene: 5. The CDR3 extends over 15 amino acids. Per germline, CDR1 SGHVS and CDR2 FNYEAQ. Here the CDR3 reads CASSLATGGTDTQYF. The CDR3 DNA is TGTGCCAGCAGCTTAGCCACAGGGGGAACGGATACGCAGTATTTT.

In this sample, this clonotype turned up a few times. This chain connects TRBV4-3 to TRBJ2-1; TRBD2 matches at 9 bases. CDR3 length equals 19 residues. In germline, CDR1 is LGHNA, CDR2 YSLEER. V shed 0 bases, J shed 6 bases, and the junction held 15 bases outside the gene matches. CDR3 bases: TGCGCCAGCAGCCAAGATACCCCCCTGGCGGGAGGGGCTTCCAATGAGCAGTTCTTC. Encoded protein: CASSQDTPLAGGASNEQFF.

A few counts support this clonotype. V is TRBV15 and J is TRBJ2-3; D is perhaps TRBD1 (6 bases). V shed 6 bases and J shed 2 bases, with 15 bases lying between them. Germline CDR1 is LNHNV and CDR2 is YYDKDF (reference sequence). CDR3 length equals 15 residues. CDR3 amino acids: CATRPNRAYTDTQYF. CDR3 DNA sequence: TGTGCCACCAGGCCCAACAGGGCTTACACAGATACGCAGTATTTT.

There are a few counts of this clonotype. V and J are TRBV7-9 and TRBJ1-6; D gene uncertain. The germline V gene encodes CDR1 SEHNR and CDR2 FQNEAQ (reference sequence). The CDR3 consists of 12 residues. Trimming pared 5 bases from V and 5 bases from J, leaving 4 bases between. The CDR3 protein is CASSPNNSPLHF. CDR3 coding DNA: TGTGCCAGCAGCCCAAATAATTCACCCCTCCACTTT. Filled out from reference TRBV7-9 and TRBJ1-6, the complete variable domain reads DTGVSQNPRHKITKRGQNVTFRCDPISEHNRLYWYRQTLGQGPEFLTYFQNEAQLEKSRLLSDRFSAERPKGSFSTLEIQRTEQGDSAMYLCASSPNNSPLHFGNGTRLTVT.

This clonotype came up a few times. This chain joins TRBV6-5 and TRBJ1-6, with D perhaps matching TRBD1 (5 bases). In germline, CDR1 is MNHEY, CDR2 SVGAGI. Trimming left V 3 bases short and J 10 bases short, with 13 bases between. The CDR3 contains 14 residues. As DNA, the CDR3 is TGTGCCAGCAGTTATAGAGGGGATGGATCACCCCTCCACTTT. Encoded protein: CASSYRGDGSPLHF.

The CDR3 is CATSDPGPDLDTDTQYF. Here the CDR3 DNA reads TGTGCCACCAGTGACCCCGGGCCCGACTTAGACACAGATACGCAGTATTTT. The chain carries TRBV24-1 and TRBJ2-3, with D hard to call. Trimming shortened V by 4 bases and J by 2 bases, and 18 bases separated the two germline ends. Germline values: CDR1 KGHDR, CDR2 SFDVKD. The CDR3 length is 17 residues.

Only a few counts were recorded for this clonotype. This chain joins TRBV10-3 and TRBJ2-7; D remains unclear. V dropped 1 base and J dropped 2 bases, with 9 bases sitting between them. Germline values: CDR1 ENHRY, CDR2 SYGVKD. This CDR3 contains 14 residues. In DNA, the CDR3 is TGTGCCATCAGTGAGTACGGCGCGCCCTACGAGCAGTACTTC. Translated: CAISEYGAPYEQYF.

This clonotype has more than one count but fewer than ten. The V gene is TRBV29-1, the J gene TRBJ2-1; possibly TRBD2 for D (6 bases). Germline CDR1 SQVTM, CDR2 ANQGSEA. The CDR3 loop spans 11 amino acids. The ends were cut back, 4 bases at V and 10 bases at J, with 11 bases in the middle. The CDR3 protein is CSVGAGREQFF. The CDR3, as DNA: TGCAGCGTTGGGGCGGGAAGGGAGCAGTTCTTC.

A few counts support this clonotype. J is TRBJ2-4 and V is TRBV12-3 or TRBV12-4, with D perhaps TRBD1 (6 bases). CDR3 length: 21 residues. The germline V and J ends were trimmed by 1 base and 1 base, with 26 bases remaining between them. The CDR3 sequence: CASSLGEYRQGPTQAKNIQYF. The CDR3 bases are TGTGCCAGCAGTTTAGGGGAATATCGGCAGGGGCCTACCCAGGCCAAAAACATTCAGTACTTC.

This clonotype was seen more than once but under ten times. The rearrangement links TRBV12-3 or TRBV12-4 to TRBJ2-7; D not certain. Trimming removed 5 bases at V and 3 bases at J, with 14 bases between. The CDR3 is 14 residues long. The CDR3 loop is CASSPSVGIYEQYF. CDR3 bases: TGTGCCAGCAGTCCCTCGGTGGGTATCTACGAGCAGTACTTC.

A few counts support this clonotype. This chain uses TRBV6-2 or TRBV6-3 with TRBJ2-1, with D maybe TRBD2 (6 bases). The CDR3 is made up of 17 amino acids. Trimming removed 1 base from V and 5 bases from J, with 18 bases in between. Germline-derived CDR1 and CDR2 are MNHEY and SVGEGT. CDR3 sequence reads: CASSYFSAGSFNNEQFF. Here the CDR3 DNA reads TGTGCCAGCAGTTACTTCTCGGCCGGGAGTTTCAACAATGAGCAGTTCTTC.

This clonotype has at least ten counts. The J gene is TRBJ2-1, the V gene TRBV2; D is unresolved. Germline V CDR1 and CDR2: SNHLY, FYNNEI. V lost 6 bases, J lost 5 bases, and 5 bases lay in between. The CDR3 is 11 residues long. The CDR3 sequence: CASSENNEQFF. The CDR3 bases are TGTGCCAGCAGCGAGAACAATGAGCAGTTCTTC.

The sample holds a few counts of this clonotype. The V call is TRBV7-9, the J call TRBJ2-1; D ambiguous. This CDR3 comprises 11 residues. Trimming took off 5 bases at V and 10 bases at J, with 9 bases between the two ends. CDR1 is SEHNR and CDR2 is FQNEAQ in the germline V gene (reference sequence). The CDR3 nucleotides are TGTGCCAGCAGCGGGTCTAGAGAGCAGTTCTTC. Translated: CASSGSREQFF. The whole variable domain, filled in from reference TRBV7-9 and TRBJ2-1, reads DTGVSQNPRHKITKRGQNVTFRCDPISEHNRLYWYRQTLGQGPEFLTYFQNEAQLEKSRLLSDRFSAERPKGSFSTLEIQRTEQGDSAMYLCASSGSREQFFGPGTRLTVL.

V and J are TRBV27 and TRBJ1-5; D unclear. Trimming cost V 0 bases and J 1 base, with 7 bases left between them. This CDR3 comprises 15 residues. Germline CDR1 reads MNHEY; CDR2 reads SMNVEV (reference sequence). Here the CDR3 reads CASSLSDASNQPQHF. The CDR3 nucleotides are TGTGCCAGCAGTTTATCGGACGCGAGCAATCAGCCCCAGCATTTT.

In its sample, this clonotype was seen a few times. CDR3 loop: CASSSPGLAGAEEQYF. As DNA, the CDR3 is TGTGCCAGCAGTTCGCCAGGACTAGCGGGAGCGGAAGAGCAGTACTTC. The rearrangement links TRBV6-1 to TRBJ2-7; the match to TRBD2 covers 13 bases. The CDR3 runs 16 residues. V was pared by 5 bases and J by 7 bases, with 11 bases of the junction left unmatched. Per germline, CDR1 MNHNS and CDR2 SASEGT.

On this clonotype: Since no conserved phenylalanine or tryptophan closes the CDR3, a read error is the likely cause. The chain couples TRBV5-1 to TRBJ2-5; a weak D match, TRBD2 (7 bases). V lost 4 bases and J lost 5, with 18 bases in between. In germline, CDR1 is SGHRS, CDR2 YFSETQ. This CDR3 is built from 15 residues. For the CDR3, the DNA is TGCGCCAGCAGCATGGTCACAGGGAGGGAGGAGACCCAGTACTTA. Translation: CASSMVTGREETQYL.

The chain joins TRBV7-3 to TRBJ2-1, with TRBD2 matching over 7 bases. This CDR3 spans 13 amino acids. V was clipped by 2 bases and J by 6 bases; unmatched bases: 1. From germline, CDR1 is SGHTA and CDR2 FQGTGA. The CDR3 DNA reads TGTGCCAGCAGCTTAGCTAGCGGCAATGAGCAGTTCTTC. It yields the protein CASSLASGNEQFF.

This clonotype was counted between two and nine times. This CDR3 is CSASRVPSSYEQYF. CDR3 sequence (DNA): TGCAGTGCTTCCAGGGTACCCTCCTCCTACGAGCAGTACTTC. The chain has TRBV20-1 and TRBJ2-7, with D perhaps TRBD1 (5 bases). From germline, CDR1 is DFQATT and CDR2 SNEGSKA (reference sequence). Trimming took off 5 bases at V and 0 bases at J, with 14 bases between the two ends. The CDR3 contains 14 residues.

The V call is TRBV3-1, the J call TRBJ1-1, with 7 bases identical to TRBD1. The V gene end was trimmed by 4 bases and the J gene end by 0 bases; junction bases not matched to a gene: 14. The CDR3 length is 18 residues. Per germline, CDR1 LGHDT and CDR2 YNNKEL (reference sequence). CDR3 nucleotides: TGTGCCAGCAGCCCTTCTGGAACAGGGGTGTACATGAACACTGAAGCTTTCTTT. Translating gives CASSPSGTGVYMNTEAFF.

The chain has TRBV20-1 and TRBJ1-5, with a tentative D call TRBD1 (5 bases). Germline V CDR1 and CDR2: DFQATT, SNEGSKA (reference sequence). The V end lost 6 bases, the J end lost 6 bases, and 12 bases lay between the germline ends. The CDR3 covers 12 residues. CDR3 DNA: TGCAGTGCCGGGACGACAGTTCAGCCCCAGCATTTT. Translating it yields CSAGTTVQPQHF.

This chain uses TRBV9 with TRBJ2-7; perhaps D is TRBD1 or TRBD2 (5 bases each). The CDR3 consists of 15 residues. Per germline, CDR1 SGDLS and CDR2 YYNGEE. V gave up 3 bases and J gave up 2 bases, with 15 bases separating them. Here the CDR3 reads CASSAGTLGAYEQYF. As DNA, the CDR3 is TGTGCCAGCAGCGCCGGGACCCTCGGGGCCTACGAGCAGTACTTC.

This clonotype was observed a handful of times. V is TRBV18 and J is TRBJ2-5; D is undetermined. This CDR3 comprises 13 residues. Trimming shortened V by 1 base and J by 3 bases, and 6 bases separated the two germline ends. Germline V gene sequence: CDR1 KGHSH, CDR2 LQKENI. The CDR3 region is CASSPQWKETQYF. The CDR3 DNA reads TGTGCCAGCTCACCACAGTGGAAAGAGACCCAGTACTTC.

The chain has TRBV20-1 and TRBJ2-7; 9 positions agree with TRBD1. The ends lost 3 bases at V and 3 bases at J; junction bases unmatched: 6. The V gene's germline CDR1 is DFQATT and CDR2 SNEGSKA (reference sequence). The CDR3 runs 14 residues. CDR3 sequence: CSARGTGSNYEQYF. The CDR3 DNA reads TGCAGTGCTAGGGGGACAGGGAGTAACTACGAGCAGTACTTC.

This chain joins TRBV11-2 and TRBJ2-7; tentatively, D is TRBD1 (5 bases). Trimming left V 7 bases short and J 4 bases short, with 8 bases between. This CDR3 has 11 residues. Germline V CDR1 and CDR2: SGHAT, FQNNGV. CDR3 amino acids: CASTQGYEQYF. The CDR3, as DNA: TGTGCCAGCACCCAGGGATACGAGCAGTACTTC.